This T cell receptor beta chain was recorded in a study of molecular identifiers for immune sequencing clone quantification (dated by TCRdb to 2016 to 2019). As for the study more broadly: For a replicate experiment, the RNA from either approximately 20,000 or 100,000 naive CD8 T cells was divided into five aliquots, and four of those aliquots went on to sequencing. The study was a methods study using CD8 T cells to benchmark molecular-identifier clustering-based TCR repertoire sequencing (MIDCIRS) and TCR RNA copy counting.

This clonotype was observed a handful of times. Which antigen it targets is not known. No clone much larger than this one lies a single base away; base qualities are absent. Libraries of naive CD8 T cells were generated from around 20,000 to 990,000 sorted cells, with 10%, 30% or 50% of the purified RNA used. Naive CD8 T cells, defined as CD8+CD4-CCR7+CD45RA+, were FACS-sorted into RLT Plus buffer on a BD FACSAria II. Detection sensitivity was tested by spiking Jurkat RNA equal to around 11 TCR copies' worth into samples containing 20,000-1,000,000 naive CD8 T cells. Enrichment of CD8 T cells was performed with RosetteSep CD8+ T Cell Enrichment Cocktail and Ficoll-Paque, after which ACK red cell lysis was carried out. Overall study results and their limits: In CMV-specific effector cells, clones with more than 20 RNA copies contained over 98% of molecules, whereas in naive cells such clones contained under 1% of molecules. Naive libraries contained spiked-in Jurkat TCR RNA (10 copies' worth), which is not part of the donor repertoire. Spiked-in Jurkat TCR RNA equivalent to a single cell was reported to be detectable even among more than 900,000 naive CD8 T cells. Around 2.8 recovered TCR RNA copies per cell were obtained by modeling, versus approximately 10 by digital PCR, implying a capture efficiency of about 30%. The sizes of highly expanded clones could end up underestimated when identical TCR molecules share a barcode. When barcode sub-clustering was not used, chimeric consensus sequences inflated TCR diversity, with chimeras reaching as high as 47%.

V sheds 6 bases and J sheds 6 bases, leaving 12 bases between their ends. From the germline V gene, CDR1 is MNHEY and CDR2 is SVGAGI. The CDR3, cysteine through phenylalanine, is 12 amino acids long. Of the read, only the CDR3 DNA is kept; its 36 bases are in frame from base 1. Library preparation used PCR. The sequencing machine was a NextSeq 500. Bulk TCR libraries were generated as previously described, with the TCR primers listed in Table S5 used. Purification of total RNA was performed with the Qiagen AllPrep DNA/RNA kit. Before analysis, reads from multiple sequencing runs of the same library were pooled. The authors processed their data as follows. Reads were retained only if their TCR constant sequence matched exactly, and those retained reads were trimmed to 150 nt and grouped according to their 12-nt molecular barcodes. Within each barcode group, reads were sub-clustered at a 15% Levenshtein threshold, and quality-weighted consensus sequences were built per RNA molecule. Non-functional sequences were discarded, and so were lower-count sequences lying one edit away from another sequence. Based on a fit of two negative binomial distributions, barcode sub-clusters having less than 20% of the maximum read count were discarded. The public reads were reanalyzed by TCRdb: fastp trimming at Q25, MiXCR alignment, in-frame beta chains only. CDR3 protein sequences are deduplicated, and each keeps its most common genes and DNA. The V and J calls reflect TCRdb's pipeline rather than the authors' work. The sample table records hundreds of thousands of distinct CDR3 sequences; 25% of these occur just once. The ten largest make up about 0.84% of the sample.

Input material: naive CD8+ T cells from blood, with Jurkat cell RNA spiked in. The meaning of the sample's cell subset or site label: FACS-sorted CD8+CD4-CCR7+CD45RA+ naive T cells. The V and J genes are TRBV6-5 and TRBJ2-7, and perhaps TRBD2 as D gene, on 6 matching bases. This clonotype was obtained from a human donor in good health. Some libraries in this study had Jurkat cell RNA spiked in. The encoded CDR3 is CASSMQGLEQYF. DNA sequence: TGTGCCAGCAGCATGCAGGGACTCGAGCAGTACTTC.